The 9 T cell receptor beta chains below come from one sample, sequenced in a study of blood T cell repertoires in COVID-19. The data were produced by immunoSEQ multiplex PCR, yet TCRdb's version contains in-frame clones alone and is incomplete. The sample lists about 180,000 clones; around 85% were seen once. Sequenced: peripheral blood. The receptors were sampled from a human donor with active or convalescent COVID-19. The donor label of this sample is uncertain.

This chain uses TRBV6-1 with TRBJ2-7, with 7 bases that match TRBD1. The V segment lost 3 bases and the J segment 0 bases; nucleotides outside the gene matches: 8. Germline CDR1 and CDR2: MNHNS and SASEGT. The CDR3 loop spans 16 amino acids. CDR3 nucleotide sequence: TGTGCCAGCAGTGATGGGTTACAGGGGATCTCCTACGAGCAGTACTTC. Protein: CASSDGLQGISYEQYF.

This clone was recorded only once. This same CDR3 is encoded by further DNA sequences in the sample. This chain links TRBV19 with TRBJ1-5; 7 nucleotides agree with TRBD1. The V gene's germline CDR1 is LNHDA and CDR2 SQIVND (reference sequence). CDR3 size: 14 residues. V gave up 4 bases and J gave up 7 bases; unmatched junction bases: 7. The CDR3 region is CASSTRQGWQPQHF. CDR3 nucleotides: TGTGCCAGTAGTACCCGACAGGGTTGGCAGCCCCAGCATTTT.

The CDR3 nucleotides are TGTGCCAGCAGCGTAGAAGGGCGCAGGGACACTGAAGCTTTCTTT. It encodes CASSVEGRRDTEAFF. This rearrangement joins TRBV9 to TRBJ1-1, with a possible D match to TRBD1 (5 bases). This CDR3 is built from 15 residues. V was cut by 0 bases and J by 3 bases, with 12 bases left in between. Germline CDR1 and CDR2: SGDLS and YYNGEE.

As concerns this clone: A junction boundary mismatches the germline segment, possibly from a read error. Other nucleotide sequences in the sample specify the same CDR3. DNA of the CDR3: TGTGCCAGCAGCCCCTTCTCCGGGGTGGAGACCCAATACTTC. This translates into CASSPFSGVETQYF. This rearrangement joins TRBV7-3 to TRBJ2-5; possibly TRBD2 for D (5 bases). Germline V lookup: CDR1 SGHTA, CDR2 FQGTGA. This CDR3 spans 14 amino acids.

This clone was picked up a small number of times. The rearrangement uses TRBV24-1 and TRBJ2-7; D gene ambiguous. V lost 6 bases and J lost 4, with 3 bases in between. This CDR3 is 10 amino acids long. Germline CDR1 and CDR2: KGHDR and SFDVKD. CDR3 sequence reads: CATSLYEQYF. For the CDR3, the DNA is TGTGCCACCAGTTTATACGAGCAGTACTTC.

The chain combines TRBV7-2 with TRBJ1-2; D gene unclear. V lost 4 bases to trimming and J lost 8 bases, with 17 bases between them. The CDR3 is 14 amino acids. CDR1 SGHTA and CDR2 FQGNSA come from the germline V gene. In nucleotides, the CDR3 is TGTGCCAGCAGCTCCTCGCGGAGGGAGAGGGGCTACACCTTC. Translated: CASSSSRRERGYTF. The full variable domain, in which reference TRBV7-2 and TRBJ1-2 provide the parts outside the CDR3, is GAGVSQSPSNKVTEKGKDVELRCDPISGHTALYWYRQSLGQGLEFLIYFQGNSAPDKSGLPSDRFSAERTGGSVSTLTIQRTQQEDSAVYLCASSSSRRERGYTFGSGTRLTVV.

The J gene is TRBJ1-6, the V gene TRBV30, with TRBD1 identical over 8 bases. V lost 3 bases and J lost 6; bases outside the gene matches: 7. Germline CDR1 and CDR2: GTSNPN and SVGIG (reference sequence). This CDR3 is 15 amino acids long. CDR3 loop: CAWRHTGGGNSPLHF. CDR3 bases: TGTGCCTGGAGGCACACAGGGGGTGGTAATTCACCCCTCCACTTT.

This clone turned up a few times. The gene calls are TRBV28 and TRBJ1-2; TRBD1 matches at 10 bases. Losses at the gene ends were 5 bases for V and 4 bases for J; bases not matched to a gene: 4. CDR1 is MDHEN, CDR2 SYDVKM, per germline. The CDR3 runs 14 residues. CDR3 region: CASSAGTGAYGYTF. CDR3 DNA: TGTGCCAGCAGTGCCGGGACAGGGGCCTATGGCTACACCTTC.

The chain recombines TRBV9 with TRBJ2-1; 9 bases match TRBD2. The CDR3 is made up of 16 amino acids. J lost 8 bases, V lost 3 bases, and 12 bases had no gene match. Germline values: CDR1 SGDLS, CDR2 YYNGEE. CDR3 coding DNA: TGTGCCAGCAGCGCATACAGCGGGGGGATCTTCGATGAGCAGTTCTTC. This codes for CASSAYSGGIFDEQFF.